A single sample gave rise to the 20 T cell receptor beta chains below, sequenced in a study of cytomegalovirus exposure and HLA in healthy donors. The PCR employed 60 Vbeta primers together with 13 Jbeta primers. The table came from immunoSEQ multiplex PCR; TCRdb's copy has only in-frame clones and leaves some out. The table includes about 110,000 clones, roughly 15% detected once. Input material: PBMCs. The receptors shown here come from a female donor in good health and CMV-seronegative.

The chain recombines TRBV6-1 with TRBJ1-1; D may be TRBD1 (5 bases). Trimming stripped 7 bases from V and 0 bases from J, with 15 bases between. There are 15 residues in the CDR3. The germline CDR1 and CDR2 sequences are MNHNS and SASEGT. CDR3 DNA sequence: TGTGCCAGCACCCGACAGAACCCCATGAACACTGAAGCTTTCTTT. It yields the protein CASTRQNPMNTEAFF.

The chain recombines TRBV5-1 with TRBJ1-1; TRBD1 is a possible D gene (5 bases). The germline V gene has CDR1 SGHRS and CDR2 YFSETQ. Trimming stripped 4 bases from V and 5 bases from J, with 15 bases between. The CDR3 is 14 residues long. CDR3 protein: CASSRGRGDTEAFF. DNA for the CDR3: TGCGCCAGCAGCAGAGGAAGGGGTGATACTGAAGCTTTCTTT. Filled out from reference TRBV5-1 and TRBJ1-1, the complete variable domain reads KAGVTQTPRYLIKTRGQQVTLSCSPISGHRSVSWYQQTPGQGLQFLFEYFSETQRNKGNFPGRFSGRQFSNSRSEMNVSTLELGDSALYLCASSRGRGDTEAFFGQGTRLTVV.

This clone was counted a few times. The V gene is TRBV7-9, the J gene TRBJ2-7, with TRBD2 as a possible D gene (5 bases). V lost 5 bases and J 5 bases, leaving 13 bases between the germline ends. From germline, CDR1 is SEHNR and CDR2 FQNEAQ (reference sequence). CDR3 size: 13 residues. The CDR3 nucleotides are TGTGCCAGCAGCCCCACTAGAAGAGACGAGCAGTACTTC. This sequence encodes CASSPTRRDEQYF.

The count of this clone is one. This CDR3 is CASSTGAGGVYGYTF. The DNA of the CDR3 is TGTGCCAGCAGTACAGGGGCGGGGGGGGTCTATGGCTACACCTTC. The rearrangement links TRBV6-5 to TRBJ1-2, with 7 nucleotides matching TRBD1. The CDR3 extends over 15 amino acids. Germline assignment: CDR1 MNHEY and CDR2 SVGAGI. J gave up 4 bases and V 5 bases, and 10 bases lay outside the gene matches.

V is TRBV6-1 and J is TRBJ1-1, with D tentatively TRBD1 (6 bases). Looked up from germline, CDR1 is MNHNS and CDR2 is SASEGT. Trimming pared 3 bases from V and 5 bases from J, leaving 16 bases between. The CDR3 has 15 amino acids. The CDR3 nucleotides are TGTGCCAGCAGTGACAGGGGTTCGCGTGGTACTGAAGCTTTCTTT. Amino acid sequence: CASSDRGSRGTEAFF.

The chain joins TRBV30 to TRBJ2-7; 10 bases fit TRBD2. Trimming took 7 bases from V and 3 from J; bases not matched to a gene: 6. The CDR3 loop spans 13 amino acids. The germline V gene encodes CDR1 GTSNPN and CDR2 SVGIG (reference sequence). CDR3 DNA sequence: TGTGCCTTCCTAGCGGGAGCACACTACGAGCAGTACTTC. Amino acids: CAFLAGAHYEQYF.

The CDR3 DNA follows: TGCGCCAGCAGCTCTCAAGGCGGGTTCGAGCAGTACTTC. Translation gives CASSSQGGFEQYF. The chain links TRBV5-1 to TRBJ2-7, with D possibly TRBD2 on 5 matching bases. The CDR3 totals 13 residues. V lost 3 bases and J 6 bases, leaving 13 bases between the germline ends. Germline CDR1 is SGHRS and CDR2 is YFSETQ. The full variable domain, with the rest looked up from reference TRBV5-1 and TRBJ2-7, is KAGVTQTPRYLIKTRGQQVTLSCSPISGHRSVSWYQQTPGQGLQFLFEYFSETQRNKGNFPGRFSGRQFSNSRSEMNVSTLELGDSALYLCASSSQGGFEQYFGPGTRLTVT.

This clone has only a few counts. The chain carries TRBV7-2 and TRBJ2-7; 11 bases line up with TRBD2. The CDR3 sequence is 18 residues long. Germline CDR1 is SGHTA and CDR2 is FQGNSA. V lost 1 base to trimming and J lost 2 bases; unmatched junction nucleotides: 10. The CDR3 region has the DNA TGTGCCAGCAGCTTAGGCTCCCTGGGTAGCGGGAGGGCCTACGAGCAGTACTTC. Amino acid sequence: CASSLGSLGSGRAYEQYF.

V gene TRBV18 combines with J gene TRBJ1-6; no clear D gene. CDR1 is KGHSH and CDR2 is LQKENI in the germline V gene. The V and J ends lost 4 bases and 8 bases respectively, with 6 bases between them. This CDR3 contains 12 residues. In nucleotides, the CDR3 is TGTGCCAGCTCACGGAGGGATTCACCCCTCCACTTT. It is translated as CASSRRDSPLHF. The whole variable domain, filled in from reference TRBV18 and TRBJ1-6, reads NAGVMQNPRHLVRRRGQEARLRCSPMKGHSHVYWYRQLPEEGLKFMVYLQKENIIDESGMPKERFSAEFPKEGPSILRIQQVVRGDSAAYFCASSRRDSPLHFGNGTRLTVT.

There are a few counts of this clone. This sequence joins TRBV6-5 and TRBJ1-4; 9 nucleotides match TRBD1. The CDR3 contains 15 residues. With V trimmed by 6 bases and J by 7 bases, 9 bases remained unmatched. Germline loops: CDR1 MNHEY, CDR2 SVGAGI. The CDR3 DNA reads TGTGCCAGCAGCTACAGGGGGCTCGGGTCTGAAAAACTGTTTTTT. Translation gives CASSYRGLGSEKLFF.

This chain connects TRBV7-8 to TRBJ1-6; no firm D call. This CDR3 has 13 amino acids. V was clipped by 6 bases and J by 9 bases, with 12 bases between them. Germline CDR1 reads SGHVS; CDR2 reads FQNEAQ. In DNA, the CDR3 is TGTGCCAGCAGTCAAGATGCGTCTTCACCCCTCCACTTT. Translating it yields CASSQDASSPLHF.

The chain has TRBV5-6 and TRBJ1-2; D is unclear. The germline V and J ends were trimmed by 4 bases and 5 bases, with 15 bases remaining between them. CDR3 size: 14 residues. Germline V gene data show CDR1 as SGHDT and CDR2 as YYEEEE. CDR3 loop: CASSDGGDRYGYTF. CDR3 coding DNA: TGTGCCAGCAGCGATGGCGGGGATCGGTATGGCTACACCTTC.

This chain links TRBV30 with TRBJ1-5; D not certain. The CDR3 has 14 amino acids. The V and J ends lost 0 bases and 3 bases respectively, with 9 bases between them. CDR1 and CDR2 from the germline V gene are GTSNPN and SVGIG (reference sequence). CDR3 residues: CAWSVLGINQPQHF. DNA for the CDR3: TGTGCCTGGAGTGTATTGGGCATCAATCAGCCCCAGCATTTT.

This clone was counted only a few times. This sequence joins TRBV10-3 and TRBJ2-3, with 13 bases lining up with TRBD2. The trim removed 0 bases at V and 5 bases at J, leaving 2 bases unmatched. Germline values: CDR1 ENHRY, CDR2 SYGVKD. The CDR3 is 16 residues long. Here the CDR3 reads CAISESLAGGLDTQYF. The CDR3 nucleotides read TGTGCCATCAGTGAGTCACTAGCGGGAGGGCTAGATACGCAGTATTTT.

This clone was counted a few times. The rearrangement links TRBV7-9 to TRBJ2-6, with D perhaps TRBD2 (5 bases). Germline values: CDR1 SEHNR, CDR2 FQNEAQ (reference sequence). The ends were cut back, 4 bases at V and 0 bases at J, with 16 bases in the middle. The CDR3 consists of 18 residues. CDR3 sequence reads: CASSSLGGSGSGANVLTF. The CDR3 DNA reads as TGTGCCAGCAGCTCCTTAGGAGGTTCAGGCTCTGGGGCCAACGTCCTGACTTTC.

This chain joins TRBV6-1 and TRBJ2-5; the D gene is possibly TRBD2 (5 bases). Germline V gene lookup returns CDR1 MNHNS and CDR2 SASEGT. CDR3 length: 14 residues. Between the trimmed V and J ends, which lost 3 bases and 5 bases, there was a span of 13 bases. The CDR3: CASSDRGGRETQYF. The CDR3 DNA is TGTGCCAGCAGTGACCGAGGAGGTCGGGAGACCCAGTACTTC.

This clone was seen a few times. One end of the junction fails to match germline, which may point to a read error. The V and J genes are TRBV7-7 and TRBJ2-3, with D perhaps TRBD1 (5 bases). CDR1 and CDR2 from the germline V gene are SSHAT and FNYEAQ (reference sequence). The CDR3 sequence is 16 residues long. The CDR3 coding sequence is TGTGCTAGCAGCCCCAATGGGGCAACTAGCACAGATACGCAGTATTTT. This sequence encodes CASSPNGATSTDTQYF.

V gene TRBV7-2 combines with J gene TRBJ2-2; D uncertain. CDR3 length: 16 residues. CDR1 SGHTA and CDR2 FQGNSA come from the germline V gene. V was shortened by 1 base and J by 0 bases, with 9 bases between the two germline ends. The CDR3 sequence: CASSLVGQANTGELFF. The CDR3 region has the DNA TGTGCCAGCAGCTTAGTGGGCCAGGCGAACACCGGGGAGCTGTTTTTT.

In this sample, this clone turned up a few times. CDR3 DNA sequence: TGTGCCAGCAGTGAATTGGCTAGTCCCCCCTCCGAGCAGTACTTC. Translated: CASSELASPPSEQYF. The chain links TRBV2 to TRBJ2-7; no firm D call. CDR3 size: 15 residues. Between the trimmed V and J ends, which lost 2 bases and 6 bases, there was a span of 17 bases. Germline lookup yields CDR1 SNHLY and CDR2 FYNNEI.

This clone has a handful of counts. The CDR3 spells CASSLGASSYEQYF. CDR3 sequence (DNA): TGTGCCAGCAGCTTAGGGGCGAGCTCCTACGAGCAGTACTTC. The chain links TRBV7-9 to TRBJ2-7; D is unclear. Trimming pared 1 base from V and 0 bases from J, leaving 7 bases between. The CDR3 is made up of 14 amino acids. Germline values: CDR1 SEHNR, CDR2 FQNEAQ (reference sequence).